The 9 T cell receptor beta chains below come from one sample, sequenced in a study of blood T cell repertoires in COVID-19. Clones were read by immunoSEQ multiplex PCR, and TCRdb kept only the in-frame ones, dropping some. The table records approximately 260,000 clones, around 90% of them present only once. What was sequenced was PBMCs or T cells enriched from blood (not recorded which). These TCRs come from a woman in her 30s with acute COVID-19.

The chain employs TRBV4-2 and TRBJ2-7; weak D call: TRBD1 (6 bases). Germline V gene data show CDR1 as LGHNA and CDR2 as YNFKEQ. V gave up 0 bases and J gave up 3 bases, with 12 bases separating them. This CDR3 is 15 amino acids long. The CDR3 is CASSQDPGQLYEQYF. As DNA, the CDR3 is TGTGCCAGCAGCCAAGACCCTGGACAGCTCTACGAGCAGTACTTC.

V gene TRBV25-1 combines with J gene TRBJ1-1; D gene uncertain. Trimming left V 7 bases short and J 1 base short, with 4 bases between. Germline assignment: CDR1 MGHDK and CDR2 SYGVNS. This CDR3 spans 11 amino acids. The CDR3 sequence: CASMRNTEAFF. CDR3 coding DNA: TGTGCCAGCATGCGGAACACTGAAGCTTTCTTT. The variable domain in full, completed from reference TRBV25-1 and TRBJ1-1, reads EADIYQTPRYLVIGTGKKITLECSQTMGHDKMYWYQQDPGMELHLIHYSYGVNSTEKGDLSSESTVSRIRTEHFPLTLESARPSHTSQYLCASMRNTEAFFGQGTRLTVV.

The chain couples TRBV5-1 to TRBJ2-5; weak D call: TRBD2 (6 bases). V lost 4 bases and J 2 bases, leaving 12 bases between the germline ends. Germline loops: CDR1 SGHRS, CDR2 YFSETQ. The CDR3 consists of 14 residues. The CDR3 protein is CASSGGGGQETQYF. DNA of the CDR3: TGCGCCAGCAGCGGGGGTGGAGGGCAAGAGACCCAGTACTTC.

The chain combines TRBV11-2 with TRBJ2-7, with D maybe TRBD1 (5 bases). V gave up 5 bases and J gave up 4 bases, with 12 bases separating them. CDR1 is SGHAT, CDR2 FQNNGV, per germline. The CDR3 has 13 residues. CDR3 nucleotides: TGTGCCAGCAGCCTTACGGACAAGTACGAGCAGTACTTC. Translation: CASSLTDKYEQYF.

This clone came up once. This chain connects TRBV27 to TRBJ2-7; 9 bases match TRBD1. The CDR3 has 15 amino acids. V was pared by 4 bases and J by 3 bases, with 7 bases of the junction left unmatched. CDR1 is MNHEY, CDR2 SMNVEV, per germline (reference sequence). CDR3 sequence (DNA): TGTGCCAGCAGTTCTGGGACAGGGACCTTCTACGAGCAGTACTTC. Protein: CASSSGTGTFYEQYF.

Here the CDR3 reads CASFGQGGHGYTF. The CDR3 DNA is TGTGCCAGCTTTGGACAGGGTGGTCATGGCTACACCTTC. J is TRBJ1-2 and V is TRBV12-3 or TRBV12-4; 8 nucleotides agree with TRBD1. Losses at the gene ends were 8 bases for V and 6 bases for J; bases not matched to a gene: 8. This CDR3 has 13 residues.

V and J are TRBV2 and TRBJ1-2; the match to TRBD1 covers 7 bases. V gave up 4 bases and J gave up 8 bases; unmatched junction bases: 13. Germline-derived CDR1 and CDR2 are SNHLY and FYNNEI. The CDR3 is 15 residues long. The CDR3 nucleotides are TGTGCCAGCAGTGCAGGTGGGATCAGACAGGGAGGCTACACCTTC. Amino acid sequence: CASSAGGIRQGGYTF.

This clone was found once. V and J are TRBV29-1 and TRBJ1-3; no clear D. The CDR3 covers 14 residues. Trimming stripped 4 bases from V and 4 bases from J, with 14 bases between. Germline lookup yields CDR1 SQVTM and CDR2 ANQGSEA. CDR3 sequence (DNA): TGCAGCGTTGCTCTTTCAAGCGCGGGAAACACCATATATTTT. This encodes CSVALSSAGNTIYF.

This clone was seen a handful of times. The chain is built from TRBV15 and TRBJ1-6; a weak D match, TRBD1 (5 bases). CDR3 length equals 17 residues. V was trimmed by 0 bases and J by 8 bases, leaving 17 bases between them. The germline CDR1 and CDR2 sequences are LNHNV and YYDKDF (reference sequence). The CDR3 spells CATSRDRGNRRHSPLHF. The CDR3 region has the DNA TGTGCCACCAGCAGAGATCGTGGCAACAGGCGCCATTCACCCCTCCACTTT.